This T cell receptor beta chain is from a study of T cells expressing NK-cell markers. TCR beta libraries carry UMIs added by 5'RACE template switching. TCRdb re-analyzed the 5' RACE reads; it lists each CDR3 protein once, without DNA. The table lists approximately 170,000 distinct CDR3 sequences. The CDR3 sequence is 16 residues long. Germline V gene data show CDR1 as SQVTM and CDR2 as ANQGSEA. V and J are TRBV29-1 and TRBJ2-3; TCRdb's assignment of TRBD2 cannot be checked, as there is no DNA. This receptor was obtained from a man between 18 and 69 years old in good health. Sequenced: blood T cells: a sorted CD56 or NKG2C T cell subset, CD4+ or CD8+ T cells, or bulk PBMC T cells (not recorded which). This CDR3 is CSVEGLLAGGADTQYF.